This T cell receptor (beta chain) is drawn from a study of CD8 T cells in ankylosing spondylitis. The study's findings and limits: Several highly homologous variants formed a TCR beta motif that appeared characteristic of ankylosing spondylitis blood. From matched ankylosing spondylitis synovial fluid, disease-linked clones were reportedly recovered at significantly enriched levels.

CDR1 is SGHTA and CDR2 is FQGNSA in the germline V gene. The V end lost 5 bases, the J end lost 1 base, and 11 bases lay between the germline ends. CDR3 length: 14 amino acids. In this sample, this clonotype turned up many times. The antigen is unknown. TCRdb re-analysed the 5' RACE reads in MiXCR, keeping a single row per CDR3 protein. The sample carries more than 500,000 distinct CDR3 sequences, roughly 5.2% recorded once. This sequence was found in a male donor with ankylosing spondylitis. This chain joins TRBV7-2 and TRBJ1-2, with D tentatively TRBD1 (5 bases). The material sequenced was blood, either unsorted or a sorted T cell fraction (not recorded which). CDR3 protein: CASSQDSYNYGYTF. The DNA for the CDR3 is TGTGCCAGCAGCCAAGACAGTTATAACTATGGCTACACCTTC.